The rows below give T cell receptor beta chains drawn from one sample of a study of T cells expressing NK-cell markers. After re-calling the 5' RACE reads, TCRdb lists one entry per CDR3 protein, DNA absent. The sample table sets out roughly 170,000 distinct CDR3 sequences. Sequencing used blood T cells: a sorted CD56 or NKG2C T cell subset, CD4+ or CD8+ T cells, or bulk PBMC T cells (not recorded which). The receptors derive from a woman between 18 and 75 years old in good health. The CDR3 runs from the conserved cysteine through the conserved F or W. Clone size is shown for a subset of rows, as once, few, many or a class of expanded clone.

size,V,J,CDR3
-,TRBV20-1,TRBJ2-2,CSARVARGNTGELFF
-,TRBV7-6,TRBJ2-2,CASSPIAGPNTGELFF
-,TRBV27,TRBJ2-5,CASSLFQGLQETQYF
-,TRBV20-1,TRBJ2-7,CSASTGTRTSFEQYF
-,TRBV7-8,TRBJ2-3,CASSFGTSGTDTQYF
-,TRBV10-3,TRBJ2-5,CAISESTGRQETQYF
-,TRBV28,TRBJ2-2,CASSLTSGTPGELFF
medium-sized,TRBV4-1,TRBJ2-3,CASSQDQALTDTQYF
-,TRBV27,TRBJ1-6,CASSPGTGGFNSPLHF
-,TRBV20-1,TRBJ2-3,CSARRVTSTDTQYF
-,TRBV2,TRBJ2-4,CASSAGQGNIQYF
-,TRBV27,TRBJ1-2,CASSSQGARDYGYTF
-,TRBV20-1,TRBJ2-7,CSARDLKTGGRGYEQYF
-,TRBV20-1,TRBJ2-1,CSAPSREIEQFF
-,TRBV7-9,TRBJ1-1,CASSLQGPNTEAFF
-,TRBV24-1,TRBJ2-3,CATSLQGSTDTQYF
-,TRBV9,TRBJ2-3,CASSEGFVDTQYF
-,TRBV18,TRBJ1-5,CASSPVTAGVDQPQHF
-,TRBV6-2/TRBV6-3,TRBJ2-1,CASSYHPPGQGYGEQFF
-,TRBV3-1,TRBJ2-1,CASKSGGWNEQFF
-,TRBV7-9,TRBJ2-7,CASSDPGFGGAYEQYF
-,TRBV28,TRBJ2-7,CASSGTGFYEQYF
-,TRBV7-8,TRBJ2-2,CASSQIPGTGVTAGELFF
-,TRBV12-3/TRBV12-4,TRBJ1-2,CASQGGGNYGYTF
-,TRBV3-1,TRBJ1-1,CASSPRVGRTEAFF
-,TRBV3-1,TRBJ2-1,CASSQDGRYNEQFF
-,TRBV7-2,TRBJ2-3,CASSQGVADTQYF
-,TRBV21-1,TRBJ2-3,CASTSTDTQYF
-,TRBV19,TRBJ1-5,CATTIIPGQGIQPQHF
-,TRBV3-1,TRBJ2-1,CASSQDKTPWREQFF
-,TRBV29-1,TRBJ2-3,CSVVRGGTADTQYF
-,TRBV3-1,TRBJ2-3,CASSQLRLDTQYF
-,TRBV7-6,TRBJ2-5,CASSPTGGWQETQYF
-,TRBV23-1,TRBJ2-2,CASSPRVGGHPNTGELFF
-,TRBV5-1,TRBJ2-1,CASSPLTSGSSNEQFF
-,TRBV30,TRBJ2-4,CAWIQGSGDIQYF
-,TRBV3-1,TRBJ2-3,CASSQGMGRTDTQYF
-,TRBV28,TRBJ2-5,CASSSTGGAKTQYF
-,TRBV4-1,TRBJ2-3,CASSQQLKGGDTQYF
-,TRBV7-3,TRBJ1-5,CASSLTGGGMQPQHF
-,TRBV2,TRBJ2-7,CASVEGNSYEQYF
-,TRBV6-1,TRBJ2-3,CASSLRTNTDTQYF
-,TRBV30,TRBJ2-5,CAWNVDGTQYF
-,TRBV11-2,TRBJ1-2,CASSLGTLMYGYTF
-,TRBV3-1,TRBJ2-7,CASSQNPSGGQPQYF